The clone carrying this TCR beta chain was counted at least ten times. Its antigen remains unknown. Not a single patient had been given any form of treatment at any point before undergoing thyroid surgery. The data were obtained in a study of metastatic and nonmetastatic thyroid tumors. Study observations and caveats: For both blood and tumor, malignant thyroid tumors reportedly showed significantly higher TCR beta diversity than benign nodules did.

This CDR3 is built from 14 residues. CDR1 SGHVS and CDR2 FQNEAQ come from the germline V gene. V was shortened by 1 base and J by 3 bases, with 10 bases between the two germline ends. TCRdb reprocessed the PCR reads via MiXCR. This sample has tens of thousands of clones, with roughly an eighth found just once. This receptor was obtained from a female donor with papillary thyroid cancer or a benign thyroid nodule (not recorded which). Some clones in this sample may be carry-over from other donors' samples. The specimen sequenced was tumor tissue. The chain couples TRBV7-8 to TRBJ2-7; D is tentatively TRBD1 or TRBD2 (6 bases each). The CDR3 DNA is TGTGCCAGCAGCTTAGGGGGGGCCCTCTACGAGCAGTACTTC. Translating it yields CASSLGGALYEQYF.